What follows describes a single T cell receptor beta chain. V was pared by 0 bases and J by 4 bases, with 13 bases between. The CDR3 totals 16 residues. From germline, CDR1 is MNHEY and CDR2 SVGAGI. This specimen comes from a study of blood T cell repertoires in COVID-19. As for the study in general: Collection of acute and convalescent COVID-19 samples took place in the United States, Italy and Spain. From T cells, B-cell-depleted T cells, or PBMCs came the material, which was cDNA or gDNA.

Per the study methods: Reference gene primer amplification yielded estimated nucleated cell counts. Method: immunoSEQ multiplex PCR; TCRdb's copy keeps in-frame clones and lacks some. Clone size and the V and J calls come from that table; the DNA yielded D and trimming. In the table there are over 120,000 clones, approximately 84% of which are singletons. This clonotype was sampled from a human donor in a cohort sampled during active COVID-19. The sample comprised peripheral blood. The rearrangement links TRBV6-5 to TRBJ1-3; D gene ambiguous. The CDR3 region has the DNA TGTGCCAGCAGTTACTCTTGGACTGCCCTAGGAAACACCATATATTTT. Its translation: CASSYSWTALGNTIYF.